The 5 T cell receptor beta chains in this list originate from one sample, sequenced in a study of shared clonotypes between healthy human individuals. Sequenced by immunoSEQ multiplex PCR; TCRdb stores in-frame clones only, minus some. Counted here are hundreds of thousands of clones, less than 80% occurring once; the ten biggest clones make up roughly 1.9%. Sequences were obtained from memory CD4+ T cells sorted from blood. The sample's subset: CD45RA-negative fraction. All receptors come from a woman aged 25-40 years in good health.

Regarding this clone: A clone one base away is much larger, so this may be a read error. The sample contains more than one DNA sequence encoding this CDR3. The chain carries TRBV2 and TRBJ1-2; D is ambiguous. Trimming left V 2 bases short and J 2 bases short, with 9 bases between. This CDR3 comprises 14 residues. The germline V gene encodes CDR1 SNHLY and CDR2 FYNNEI. The CDR3 loop reads CASSERGSNYGYTF. In nucleotides, the CDR3 is TGTGCCAGCAGTGAACGGGGATCCAACTATGGCTACACCTTC.

The V and J genes are TRBV11-2 and TRBJ2-3; a weak D match, TRBD2 (5 bases). The CDR3 has 13 residues. Looked up from germline, CDR1 is SGHAT and CDR2 is FQNNGV. V lost 0 bases and J lost 4, with 5 bases in between. The CDR3 region is CASSLERADTQYF. CDR3 DNA sequence: TGTGCCAGCAGCTTAGAGCGGGCAGATACGCAGTATTTT.

This clone was seen more than once but under ten times. Within the sample, other DNA sequences also encode this same CDR3. The V call is TRBV5-1, the J call TRBJ2-5; D not resolved. Germline lookup yields CDR1 SGHRS and CDR2 YFSETQ. V was pared by 0 bases and J by 2 bases, with 8 bases between. CDR3 size: 14 residues. The chain's CDR3 is CASSLGSEQETQYF. DNA of the CDR3: TGCGCCAGCAGCTTGGGTTCCGAACAAGAGACCCAGTACTTC. The full variable domain, with the rest looked up from reference TRBV5-1 and TRBJ2-5, is KAGVTQTPRYLIKTRGQQVTLSCSPISGHRSVSWYQQTPGQGLQFLFEYFSETQRNKGNFPGRFSGRQFSNSRSEMNVSTLELGDSALYLCASSLGSEQETQYFGPGTRLLVL.

The gene calls are TRBV2 and TRBJ2-6; D unresolved. The CDR3 is 15 amino acids. V was trimmed by 5 bases and J by 0 bases, leaving 8 bases between them. Germline values: CDR1 SNHLY, CDR2 FYNNEI. The CDR3 protein is CASSPWDSGANVLTF. The DNA for the CDR3 is TGTGCCAGCAGTCCGTGGGACTCTGGGGCCAACGTCCTGACTTTC.

The rearrangement uses TRBV15 and TRBJ1-3; the match to TRBD1 covers 8 bases. V was pared by 9 bases and J by 4 bases, with 2 bases of the junction left unmatched. In germline, CDR1 is LNHNV, CDR2 YYDKDF (reference sequence). The CDR3 length is 12 residues. The CDR3 DNA reads TGTGCCACAGGGGACAGGGGAAACACCATATATTTT. Amino acid sequence: CATGDRGNTIYF.